Sequencing of this T cell receptor (beta chain) was carried out in a study of T cells expressing NK-cell markers. TCRdb reworked the 5' RACE reads into one entry per CDR3 protein, no DNA. Recorded here are 500,000 or so distinct CDR3 sequences; the top ten clones represent 3% to 4.5%. The CDR3 runs to 14 residues. CDR1 and CDR2 (germline): SQVTM, ANQGSEA. The rearrangement joins TRBV29-1 to TRBJ1-4; TCRdb's D gene call, TRBD1, goes unchecked for lack of DNA. The TCR was taken from a man between 18 and 35 years old in good health. The source material was blood T cells: a sorted CD56 or NKG2C T cell subset, CD4+ or CD8+ T cells, or bulk PBMC T cells (not recorded which). The CDR3 loop is CSVFGGQGGEKLFF.